The clone carrying this T cell receptor (beta chain) was recorded once. The entry originates in a study of blood T cell repertoires in COVID-19. On the study more broadly: Whether acute or convalescent, the COVID-19 samples came from the United States, Italy and Spain. T cells, B-cell-depleted T cells, or PBMCs provided the cDNA or gDNA that served as material.

The CDR3 consists of 16 residues. Trimming removed 1 base from V and 3 bases from J; junction bases left unmatched: 5. Looked up from germline, CDR1 is SGHTA and CDR2 is FQGNSA. Per the original data handling: It was from reference gene primer amplification that nucleated cell counts were estimated. The repertoire was sequenced with immunoSEQ multiplex PCR; TCRdb's copy has only in-frame clones and lacks some. V and J calls and clone size come straight from that table; D and trimming were deduced from the DNA. The table includes about 140,000 clones, roughly 79% detected once. This chain links TRBV7-2 with TRBJ1-2; TRBD1 aligns across 10 bases. The receptor comes from a human donor in a cohort sampled during active COVID-19. Material for sequencing was peripheral blood. CDR3 region: CASSLGQGQGYYGYTF. The CDR3 DNA reads TGTGCCAGCAGCTTAGGACAGGGACAGGGGTACTATGGCTACACCTTC.